This T cell receptor beta chain was sequenced for a study of radiation and T cells in renal cell carcinoma. Study information: Nephrectomy followed 15 Gy stereotactic body radiation by 4 weeks. Study-wide points: Top tumor clonotypes rose in blood 2 weeks post-radiation, then contracted.

This sample's time point: baseline pretreatment blood. Treatment given: 15 Gy SBRT to primary tumor, nephrectomy 4 weeks later. Blood was sampled at baseline, 2 weeks and 4 weeks after SBRT. This renal cell carcinoma was of the clear cell type. In germline, CDR1 is MNHEY, CDR2 SVGAGI. The CDR3 is 13 residues long. V was pared by 7 bases and J by 3 bases, with 12 bases between. Using immunoSEQ multiplex PCR, the repertoire was profiled, and TCRdb retains in-frame clones only, with some absent. The table has 110,000 to 150,000 clones, about 88% seen once. A remark on this clone: Its matching antigen is unknown.

This sequence joins TRBV6-5 and TRBJ1-1; possibly TRBD1 for D (5 bases). The clonotype was recovered from a woman between 45 and 65 years old with renal cell carcinoma. Material: blood, obtained from a patient whose treatment included radiotherapy and nephrectomy. The CDR3 DNA reads as TGTGCCAGCACGGGGGGATGGGACACTGAAGCTTTCTTT. Translating it yields CASTGGWDTEAFF.